This is a list of T cell receptor beta chains from one sample in a study of CD4 T cells in relation to SARS-CoV-2 and coronaviruses. No antigens are known for them. The table came from immunoSEQ multiplex PCR; TCRdb's copy has only in-frame clones and leaves some out. The table records 38,000 or so clones, roughly 73% of them present only once. Sequencing was done on a sample of memory CD4+ T cells from PBMCs, cultured in vitro. Receptors originate from an adult with COVID-19. Each CDR3 is given without its conserved first and last residue. The order of the fields is J gene, clone size, V gene, CDR3 protein. Expanded clones get a size class; other rows say once, few or many, or leave the size out.

TRBJ2-7	.	TRBV4-2	ASSQVGRGHASYEQY
TRBJ2-7	once	TRBV19	ASSRTGTSGWYEQY
TRBJ2-3	.	TRBV4-2	ASSQADTQY
TRBJ2-7	.	TRBV20-1	SAPNLYEQY
TRBJ2-7	.	TRBV27	ASSDRGFYEQY
TRBJ2-7	once	TRBV28	ASSPRTPPEQY
TRBJ1-1	.	TRBV28	ASSFPTQGAGEAF
TRBJ1-1	.	TRBV21-1	ASSKAEQGNTEAF
TRBJ2-1	.	TRBV6-5	ASRRGDNYNEQF
TRBJ2-2	.	TRBV29-1	SVLLGTSGAGELF
TRBJ1-4	.	TRBV3-1/TRBV3-2	ASSQVWAATNEKLF
TRBJ1-4	.	TRBV2	ASSEEGATNEKLF
TRBJ1-1	.	TRBV25-1	ASSRSVGSKAEAF
TRBJ2-6	.	TRBV19	ASSPWTGSSGANVLT
TRBJ2-2	.	TRBV5-1	ASSFEGQGTTGELF
TRBJ2-7	.	TRBV29-1	SVENPKLPREQY
TRBJ2-5	.	TRBV5-6	ASSLLETQY
TRBJ2-7	.	TRBV7-2	ASSPPGKGYEQY
TRBJ2-5	.	TRBV27	ASSLIGTPEYQETQY
TRBJ1-2	.	TRBV11-2	ASSLDLAGDGYT
TRBJ2-1	.	TRBV7-9	ASSLDRPPLQYEQF
TRBJ2-5	.	TRBV28	ASSLSWDRVWETQY
TRBJ2-1	few	TRBV7-4	ASSQHLQPRVLTSGRRNEQF
TRBJ2-3	.	TRBV4-1	ASSRVRGILTDTQY
TRBJ2-3	.	TRBV7-2	ASSLVPGGHTDTQY
TRBJ2-7	.	TRBV7-8	ASSFRGTRSYEQY
TRBJ2-3	.	TRBV28	ASGQANTDTQY
TRBJ1-4	once	TRBV7-9	ASSLAGQNEKLF
TRBJ1-5	few	TRBV28	ASSLRGSNQPQH
TRBJ2-2	few	TRBV5-1	ASSPLATNTGELF
TRBJ1-4	.	TRBV12-3/TRBV12-4	ASSFRQNEKLF
TRBJ2-7	.	TRBV27	ASKTGTPPFYEQY
TRBJ1-1	.	TRBV3-1/TRBV3-2	ASTQGRVKGTEAF
TRBJ2-7	.	TRBV2	ASSIGTAYEQY
TRBJ2-1	few	TRBV5-1	ASSLDYVGGGEQF